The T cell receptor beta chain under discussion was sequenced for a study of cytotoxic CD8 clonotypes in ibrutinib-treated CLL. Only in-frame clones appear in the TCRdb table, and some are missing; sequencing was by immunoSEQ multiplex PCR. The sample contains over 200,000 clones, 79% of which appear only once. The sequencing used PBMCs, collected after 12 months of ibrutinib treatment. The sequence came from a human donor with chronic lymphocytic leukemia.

DNA for the CDR3: TGTGCCAGCAGCCTAAGCGCGGGCTCCTACAATGAGCAGTTCTTC. Protein: CASSLSAGSYNEQFF. The chain is built from TRBV11-3 and TRBJ2-1; a weak D match, TRBD2 (5 bases). Germline V gene data show CDR1 as SGHNT and CDR2 as YENEEA. Trimming pared 5 bases from V and 0 bases from J, leaving 11 bases between. This CDR3 has 15 residues.